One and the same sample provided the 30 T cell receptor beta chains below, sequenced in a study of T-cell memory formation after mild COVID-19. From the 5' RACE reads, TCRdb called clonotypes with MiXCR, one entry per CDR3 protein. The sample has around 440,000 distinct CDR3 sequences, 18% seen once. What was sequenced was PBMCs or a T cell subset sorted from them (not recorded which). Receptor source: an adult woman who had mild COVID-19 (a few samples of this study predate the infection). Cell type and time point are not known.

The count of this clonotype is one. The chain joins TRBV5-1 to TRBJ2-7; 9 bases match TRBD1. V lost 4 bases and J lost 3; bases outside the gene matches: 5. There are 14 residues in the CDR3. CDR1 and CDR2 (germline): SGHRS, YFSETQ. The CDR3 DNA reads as TGCGCCAGCAGCGCCGGGACAGGGATCTACGAGCAGTACTTC. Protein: CASSAGTGIYEQYF.

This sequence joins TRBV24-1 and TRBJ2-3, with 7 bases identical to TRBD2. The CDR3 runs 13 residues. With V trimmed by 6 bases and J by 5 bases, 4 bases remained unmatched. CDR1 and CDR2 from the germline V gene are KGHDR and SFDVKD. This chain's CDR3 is CATSYAGVDTQYF. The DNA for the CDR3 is TGTGCCACCAGTTACGCGGGAGTAGATACGCAGTATTTT.

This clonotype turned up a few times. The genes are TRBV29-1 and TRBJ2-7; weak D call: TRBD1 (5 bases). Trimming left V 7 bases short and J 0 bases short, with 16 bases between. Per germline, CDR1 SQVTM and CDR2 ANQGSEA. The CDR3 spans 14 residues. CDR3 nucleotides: TGCAGCGCCGAAGGGGAAAGAGGCTCCTACGAGCAGTACTTC. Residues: CSAEGERGSYEQYF.

CDR3 nucleotide sequence: TGTGCCAGCGGACCACGGAACAAAGAGACCCAGTACTTC. Residues: CASGPRNKETQYF. J is TRBJ2-5 and V is TRBV12-3 or TRBV12-4; D gene ambiguous. V was trimmed by 8 bases and J by 3 bases, leaving 13 bases between them. CDR3 length: 13 amino acids.

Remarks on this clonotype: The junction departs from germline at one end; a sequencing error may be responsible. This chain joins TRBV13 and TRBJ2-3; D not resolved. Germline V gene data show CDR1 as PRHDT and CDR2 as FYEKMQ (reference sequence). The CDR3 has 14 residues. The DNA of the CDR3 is TGTGCAAGCAGCCCCCCCTCGGTAAAAGATACGCAGTATTTT. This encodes CASSPPSVKDTQYF.

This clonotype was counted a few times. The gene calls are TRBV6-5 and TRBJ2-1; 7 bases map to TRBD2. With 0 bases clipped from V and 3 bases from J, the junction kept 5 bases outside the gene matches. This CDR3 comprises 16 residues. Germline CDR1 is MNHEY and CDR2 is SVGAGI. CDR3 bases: TGTGCCAGCAGTTACTCTACGGGGGGTGTCTACAATGAGCAGTTCTTC. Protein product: CASSYSTGGVYNEQFF.

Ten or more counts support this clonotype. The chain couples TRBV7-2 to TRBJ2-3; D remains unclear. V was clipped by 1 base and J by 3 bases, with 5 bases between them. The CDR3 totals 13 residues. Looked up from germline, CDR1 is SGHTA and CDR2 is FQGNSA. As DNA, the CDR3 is TGTGCCAGCAGCTTAGTGGTAACAGATACGCAGTATTTT. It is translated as CASSLVVTDTQYF.

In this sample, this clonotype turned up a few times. CDR3 sequence reads: CASSLAPGYSTDTQYF. The CDR3 DNA sequence: TGTGCCAGCAGCTTAGCGCCAGGGTATAGCACAGATACGCAGTATTTT. The chain carries TRBV7-2 and TRBJ2-3, with TRBD1 as a possible D gene (5 bases). This CDR3 comprises 16 residues. The V end was cut by 0 bases, the J end by 0 bases, with 10 bases between. The germline V gene has CDR1 SGHTA and CDR2 FQGNSA.

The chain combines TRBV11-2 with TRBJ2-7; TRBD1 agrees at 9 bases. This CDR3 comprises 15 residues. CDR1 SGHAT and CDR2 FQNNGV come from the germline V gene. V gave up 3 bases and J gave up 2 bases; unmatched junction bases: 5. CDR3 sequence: CASSLDRGPTYEQYF. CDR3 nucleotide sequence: TGTGCCAGCAGCTTGGACAGGGGACCGACCTACGAGCAGTACTTC.

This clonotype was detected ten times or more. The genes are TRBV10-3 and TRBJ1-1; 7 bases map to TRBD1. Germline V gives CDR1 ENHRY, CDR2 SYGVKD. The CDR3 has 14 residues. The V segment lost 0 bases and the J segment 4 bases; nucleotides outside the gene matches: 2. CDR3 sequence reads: CAISESDRVTEAFF. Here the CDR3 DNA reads TGTGCCATCAGTGAGTCAGACAGGGTCACTGAAGCTTTCTTT.

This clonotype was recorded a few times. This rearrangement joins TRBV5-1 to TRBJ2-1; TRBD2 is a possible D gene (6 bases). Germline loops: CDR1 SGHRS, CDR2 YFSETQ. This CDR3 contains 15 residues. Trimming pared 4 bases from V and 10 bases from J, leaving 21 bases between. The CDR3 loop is CASSTGGDLVGEQFF. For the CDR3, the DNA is TGCGCCAGCAGCACGGGTGGGGACTTGGTCGGGGAGCAGTTCTTC. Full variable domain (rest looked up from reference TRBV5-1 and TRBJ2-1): KAGVTQTPRYLIKTRGQQVTLSCSPISGHRSVSWYQQTPGQGLQFLFEYFSETQRNKGNFPGRFSGRQFSNSRSEMNVSTLELGDSALYLCASSTGGDLVGEQFFGPGTRLTVL.

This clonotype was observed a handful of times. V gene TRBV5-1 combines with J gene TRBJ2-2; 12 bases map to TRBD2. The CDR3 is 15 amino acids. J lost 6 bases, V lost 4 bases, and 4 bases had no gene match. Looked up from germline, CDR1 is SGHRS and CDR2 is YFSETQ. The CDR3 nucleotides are TGCGCCAGCAGCACGACTAGCGGGGGTGCCGGGGAGCTGTTTTTT. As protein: CASSTTSGGAGELFF.

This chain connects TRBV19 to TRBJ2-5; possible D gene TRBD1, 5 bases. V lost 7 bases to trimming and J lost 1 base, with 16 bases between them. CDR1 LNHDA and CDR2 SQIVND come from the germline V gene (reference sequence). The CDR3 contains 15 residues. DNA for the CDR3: TGTGCCAGTAAGGTCGCAGGGTTAGGCCAAGAGACCCAGTACTTC. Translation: CASKVAGLGQETQYF.

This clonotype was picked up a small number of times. CDR3 nucleotides: TGTGCCAGTAGGGGACAGAGGTATGGCTACACCTTC. It encodes CASRGQRYGYTF. The chain combines TRBV19 with TRBJ1-2, with 7 bases that match TRBD1. CDR1 is LNHDA and CDR2 is SQIVND in the germline V gene (reference sequence). V lost 6 bases, J lost 5 bases, and 3 bases stayed unmatched. This CDR3 has 12 amino acids. The full variable domain, its missing parts supplied by reference TRBV19 and TRBJ1-2, is DGGITQSPKYLFRKEGQNVTLSCEQNLNHDAMYWYRQDPGQGLRLIYYSQIVNDFQKGDIAEGYSVSREKKESFPLTVTSAQKNPTAFYLCASRGQRYGYTFGSGTRLTVV.

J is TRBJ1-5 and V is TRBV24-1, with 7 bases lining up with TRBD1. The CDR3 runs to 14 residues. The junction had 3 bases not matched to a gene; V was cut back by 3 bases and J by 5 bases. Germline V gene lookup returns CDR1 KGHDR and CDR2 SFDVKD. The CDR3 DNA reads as TGTGCCACCAGTGATCGACAGGGCTATCAGCCCCAGCATTTT. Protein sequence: CATSDRQGYQPQHF.

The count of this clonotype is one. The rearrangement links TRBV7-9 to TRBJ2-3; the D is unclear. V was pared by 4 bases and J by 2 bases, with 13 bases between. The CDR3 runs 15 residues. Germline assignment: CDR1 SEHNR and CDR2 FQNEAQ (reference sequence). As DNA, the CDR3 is TGTGCCAGCAGCTATACTTGGGGTACCACAGATACGCAGTATTTT. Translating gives CASSYTWGTTDTQYF.

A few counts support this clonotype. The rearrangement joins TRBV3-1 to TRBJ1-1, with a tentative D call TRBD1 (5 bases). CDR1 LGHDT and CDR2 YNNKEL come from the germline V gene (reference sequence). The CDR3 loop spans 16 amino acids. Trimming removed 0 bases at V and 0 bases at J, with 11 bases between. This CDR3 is CASSQDQGAMNTEAFF. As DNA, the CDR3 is TGTGCCAGCAGCCAAGATCAGGGCGCCATGAACACTGAAGCTTTCTTT.

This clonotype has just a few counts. The CDR3 nucleotides read TGTGCCAGCAAATTTAGCGGTCCCTCCTACGAGCAGTACTTC. Its protein is CASKFSGPSYEQYF. The V call is TRBV12-3 or TRBV12-4, the J call TRBJ2-7, with a tentative D call TRBD2 (6 bases). The V and J ends lost 7 bases and 0 bases respectively, with 13 bases between them. The CDR3 extends over 14 amino acids.

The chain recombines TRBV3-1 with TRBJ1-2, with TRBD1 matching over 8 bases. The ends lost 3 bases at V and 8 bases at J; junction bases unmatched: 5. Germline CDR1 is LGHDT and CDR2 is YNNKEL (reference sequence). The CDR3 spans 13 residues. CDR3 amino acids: CASSQTTGEGYTF. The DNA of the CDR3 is TGTGCCAGCAGCCAGACGACAGGGGAAGGCTACACCTTC.

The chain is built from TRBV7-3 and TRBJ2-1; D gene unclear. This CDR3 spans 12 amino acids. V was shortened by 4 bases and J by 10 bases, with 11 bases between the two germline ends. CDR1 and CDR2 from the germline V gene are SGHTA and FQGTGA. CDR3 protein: CASSSELSEQFF. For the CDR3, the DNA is TGTGCCAGCAGCTCCGAGCTGAGCGAGCAGTTCTTC.

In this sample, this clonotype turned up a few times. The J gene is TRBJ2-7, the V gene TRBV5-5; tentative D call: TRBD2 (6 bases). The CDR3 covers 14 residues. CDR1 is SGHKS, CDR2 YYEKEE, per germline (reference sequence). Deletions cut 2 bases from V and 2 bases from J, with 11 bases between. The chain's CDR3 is CASSFSGEPYEQYF. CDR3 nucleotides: TGTGCCAGCAGCTTTAGCGGAGAACCCTACGAGCAGTACTTC.

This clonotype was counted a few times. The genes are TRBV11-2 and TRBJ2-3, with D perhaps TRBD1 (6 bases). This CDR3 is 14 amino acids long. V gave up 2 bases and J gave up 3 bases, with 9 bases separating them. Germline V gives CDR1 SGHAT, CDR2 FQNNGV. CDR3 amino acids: CASSLWGLTDTQYF. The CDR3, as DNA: TGTGCCAGCAGCTTATGGGGGCTAACAGATACGCAGTATTTT.

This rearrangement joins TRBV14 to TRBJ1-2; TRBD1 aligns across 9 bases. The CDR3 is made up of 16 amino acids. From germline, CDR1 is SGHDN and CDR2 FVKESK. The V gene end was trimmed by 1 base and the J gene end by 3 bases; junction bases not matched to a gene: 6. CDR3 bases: TGTGCCAGCAGCCAAGTAGGGGGACAGGGCGACTATGGCTACACCTTC. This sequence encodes CASSQVGGQGDYGYTF.

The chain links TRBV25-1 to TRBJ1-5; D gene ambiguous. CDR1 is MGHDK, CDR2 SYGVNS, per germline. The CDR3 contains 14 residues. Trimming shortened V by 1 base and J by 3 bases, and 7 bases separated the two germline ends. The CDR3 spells CASSELASNQPQHF. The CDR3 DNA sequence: TGTGCCAGCAGTGAATTAGCCTCCAATCAGCCCCAGCATTTT.

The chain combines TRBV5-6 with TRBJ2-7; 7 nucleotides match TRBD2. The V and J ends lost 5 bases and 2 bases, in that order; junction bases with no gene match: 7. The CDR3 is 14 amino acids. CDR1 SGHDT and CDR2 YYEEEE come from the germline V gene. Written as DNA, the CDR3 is TGTGCCAGCAGAAAGGGAGGGTCGACCTACGAGCAGTACTTC. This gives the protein CASRKGGSTYEQYF.

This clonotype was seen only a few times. The CDR3 region has the DNA TGTGCCAGTAGTATAGCGGAGGCGTACTACGAGCAGTACTTC. Protein: CASSIAEAYYEQYF. The V call is TRBV19, the J call TRBJ2-7; possibly TRBD2 for D (5 bases). With 1 base removed from V and 3 bases from J, the gap between germline ends came to 10 bases. Germline V lookup: CDR1 LNHDA, CDR2 SQIVND (reference sequence). The CDR3 contains 14 residues.

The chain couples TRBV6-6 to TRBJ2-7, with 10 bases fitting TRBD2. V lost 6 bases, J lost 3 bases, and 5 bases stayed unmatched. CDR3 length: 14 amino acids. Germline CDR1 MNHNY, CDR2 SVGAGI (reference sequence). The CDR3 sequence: CASRFSGGGYEQYF. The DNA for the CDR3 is TGTGCCAGCAGGTTCAGCGGGGGGGGCTACGAGCAGTACTTC.

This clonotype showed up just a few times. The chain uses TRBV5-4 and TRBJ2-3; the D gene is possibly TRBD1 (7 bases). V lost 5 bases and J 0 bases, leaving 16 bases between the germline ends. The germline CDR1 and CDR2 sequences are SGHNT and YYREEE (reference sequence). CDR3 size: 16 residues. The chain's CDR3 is CASSLRTGGSTDTQYF. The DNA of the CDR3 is TGTGCCAGCAGTCTTCGGACAGGAGGGAGCACAGATACGCAGTATTTT.

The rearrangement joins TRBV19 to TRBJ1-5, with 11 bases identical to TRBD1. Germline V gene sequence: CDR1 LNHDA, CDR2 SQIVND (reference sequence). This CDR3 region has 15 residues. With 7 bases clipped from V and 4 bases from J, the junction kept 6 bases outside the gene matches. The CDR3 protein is CASTSGTGGNQPQHF. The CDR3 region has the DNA TGTGCCAGTACCTCGGGGACAGGGGGGAATCAGCCCCAGCATTTT. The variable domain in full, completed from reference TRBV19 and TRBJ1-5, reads DGGITQSPKYLFRKEGQNVTLSCEQNLNHDAMYWYRQDPGQGLRLIYYSQIVNDFQKGDIAEGYSVSREKKESFPLTVTSAQKNPTAFYLCASTSGTGGNQPQHFGDGTRLSIL.

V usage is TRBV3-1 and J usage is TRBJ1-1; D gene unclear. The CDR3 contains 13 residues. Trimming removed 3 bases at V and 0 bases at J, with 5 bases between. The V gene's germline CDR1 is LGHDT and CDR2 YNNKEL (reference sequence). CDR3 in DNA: TGTGCCAGCAGCCAGATGATGAACACTGAAGCTTTCTTT. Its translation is CASSQMMNTEAFF.